A selection of T cell receptor beta chains follows, all from one sample in a study of early T cells in non-severe SARS-CoV-2 infection. TCRdb reprocessed the 5' RACE reads with MiXCR, giving one entry per CDR3 protein. The sample records some 41,000 distinct CDR3 sequences, 5.8% being singletons. Input material: whole blood. The receptors originated from an adult who was a healthcare worker with PCR-confirmed SARS-CoV-2 infection or an uninfected control (not recorded which). The CDR3 runs from the conserved cysteine through the conserved F or W.

V gene	J gene	CDR3 protein
TRBV20-1	TRBJ2-7	CSAWQGYEQYF
TRBV10-3	TRBJ2-7	CAISKQGTSGGSSYEQYF
TRBV20-1	TRBJ2-5	CSARISHQETQYF
TRBV6-1	TRBJ2-7	CASRDNYEQYF
TRBV12-3/TRBV12-4	TRBJ1-5	CASSTLSINQPQHF
TRBV7-2	TRBJ2-7	CASSYSGGDSYEQYF
TRBV14	TRBJ2-1	CASSPTRGDSYNEQFF
TRBV9	TRBJ1-1	CASSVESSHGEAFF
TRBV27	TRBJ2-1	CASSSTGPPNEQFF
TRBV5-5	TRBJ1-1	CASSSPGITEAFF
TRBV12-3/TRBV12-4	TRBJ1-6	CASRLPERDSPLHF
TRBV5-1	TRBJ2-3	CASSLTGFARTDTQYF
TRBV15	TRBJ2-5	CATSRGGAETQYF
TRBV27	TRBJ1-6	CASSIMRSGRGYSPLHF
TRBV12-3/TRBV12-4	TRBJ1-1	CASSSRTGAGNTEAFF
TRBV18	TRBJ2-7	CASSQGAYEQYF
TRBV6-6	TRBJ1-2	CASTPAGGSTYYGYTF
TRBV27	TRBJ2-3	CASTSQGDTQYF
TRBV11-2	TRBJ2-7	CASSWDRDEQYF
TRBV11-2	TRBJ1-1	CASSTGQGMNTEAFF
TRBV5-4	TRBJ2-1	CASSLAFRGYNEQFF
TRBV3-1	TRBJ2-7	CASSHHIPRQGKNNEQYF
TRBV9	TRBJ2-1	CASSPRLASYNEQFF
TRBV4-3	TRBJ2-5	CASSQVTGQETQYF
TRBV28	TRBJ2-1	CASSLWRYTSGRPEGQFF
TRBV24-1	TRBJ2-2	CATSDLPGQGYSFNTGELFF
TRBV3-1	TRBJ1-6	CASSQPGGSPLHF
TRBV12-3/TRBV12-4	TRBJ1-5	CASSFQAGDYSNQPQHF
TRBV20-1	TRBJ2-3	CSVIGSGRGLRADTQYF
TRBV20-1	TRBJ2-7	CSAIELEGGSYEQYF
TRBV18	TRBJ2-5	CASSSGQERETQYF
TRBV7-9	TRBJ2-2	CASSHPSGRVTGELFF
TRBV7-2	TRBJ2-5	CASTGNPQVGETQYF
TRBV21-1	TRBJ2-7	CASRKRYPAAYEQYF
TRBV6-5	TRBJ2-1	CASRVPSGDEQFF
TRBV19	TRBJ2-3	CASSMRGLRSTDTQYF
TRBV19	TRBJ1-5	CASSPWVLPYSNQPQHF
TRBV10-3	TRBJ2-7	CAISESTGGREQYF
TRBV7-9	TRBJ2-7	CASSQSGGTYEQYF
TRBV2	TRBJ1-5	CASSAGSTQEQPQHF
TRBV20-1	TRBJ2-1	CSTRAGTSDYNEQFF
TRBV4-2	TRBJ2-1	CASSQGAGQAYNEQFF
TRBV10-3	TRBJ1-1	CAIRAETARTEAFF
TRBV7-9	TRBJ2-5	CASSLPTGLAGSQETQYF
TRBV7-9	TRBJ1-5	CASSLDGSNQPQHF
TRBV6-2/TRBV6-3	TRBJ1-2	CASSGQDNYGYTF
TRBV19	TRBJ1-6	CASSPGQTGSPLHF